The 18 T cell receptor beta chains below come from one sample, sequenced in a study of blood T cell repertoires in COVID-19 (dated by TCRdb to about 2020). Library prep was done by the immunoSEQ multiplex PCR assay. This is the immuneACCESS table as TCRdb keeps it, with only in-frame sequences that have V and J called. A part of the clones is gone; compared with another copy, unresolved V genes explain less than half, and the rest is unexplained. A total of about 240,000 clones appear in this sample, approximately 86% of them only once. 3% to 4% of the sample belongs to the ten largest clones. The specimen sequenced was PBMCs or T cells enriched from blood (not recorded which). Receptors were obtained from a woman aged 40 to 50 with acute COVID-19.

V and J are TRBV15 and TRBJ2-7; TRBD2 is a possible D gene (6 bases). Per the germline V gene, CDR1 is LNHNV and CDR2 is YYDKDF (reference sequence). The CDR3 loop spans 15 amino acids. The V end lost 0 bases, the J end lost 3 bases, and 12 bases lay between the germline ends. CDR3 in DNA: TGTGCCACCAGCAGAGAGCGGGGAGCCATCTACGAGCAGTACTTC. Encoded protein: CATSRERGAIYEQYF.

The rearrangement links TRBV6-4 to TRBJ2-7; 11 nucleotides line up with TRBD2. The CDR3 covers 15 residues. The trim removed 5 bases at V and 6 bases at J, leaving 9 bases unmatched. Germline V lookup: CDR1 MRHNA, CDR2 SNTAGT. CDR3 sequence: CASSPLAGGVFEQYF. CDR3 nucleotide sequence: TGTGCCAGCAGTCCCCTAGCGGGAGGAGTCTTCGAGCAGTACTTC.

The CDR3 nucleotides read TGCAGCGGTGGACAGGGTACGAACACTGAAGCTTTCTTT. As protein: CSGGQGTNTEAFF. The chain joins TRBV29-1 to TRBJ1-1; TRBD1 matches at 8 bases. The CDR3 loop spans 13 amino acids. The V gene end was trimmed by 7 bases and the J gene end by 1 base; junction bases not matched to a gene: 5. CDR1 is SQVTM, CDR2 ANQGSEA, per germline.

DNA for the CDR3: TGTGCCAGCAGCAAACGGGCTAGCGAACCCGGGGAGCTGTTTTTT. It yields the protein CASSKRASEPGELFF. The rearrangement joins TRBV7-6 to TRBJ2-2; tentative D call: TRBD2 (6 bases). CDR1 and CDR2 (germline): SGHVS, FNYEAQ. With 5 bases removed from V and 6 bases from J, the gap between germline ends came to 16 bases. The CDR3 is made up of 15 amino acids.

This clone was counted only a few times. The gene calls are TRBV25-1 and TRBJ2-1; perhaps TRBD2 as D (6 bases). V gave up 9 bases and J gave up 1 base, with 16 bases separating them. This CDR3 comprises 15 residues. The V gene's germline CDR1 is MGHDK and CDR2 SYGVNS. CDR3 nucleotides: TGTGCCAGTACCAAAGCGGGTATGTCCTACAATGAGCAGTTCTTC. Translation gives CASTKAGMSYNEQFF.

The DNA for the CDR3 is TGTGCCAGCAACATACGAAGGCATTTT. Translated: CASNIRRHF. The chain recombines TRBV7-9 with TRBJ1-5; D not certain. The V gene lost 7 bases and the J gene lost 15 bases, with 10 bases spanning the gap. The CDR3 is 9 amino acids. The germline gives CDR1 SEHNR, CDR2 FQNEAQ (reference sequence).

This clone was picked up many times. The V call is TRBV11-2, the J call TRBJ2-2; 11 bases line up with TRBD1. Trimming took 6 bases from V and 2 from J; bases not matched to a gene: 5. The CDR3 is made up of 16 amino acids. Germline V gene sequence: CDR1 SGHAT, CDR2 FQNNGV. The CDR3 region has the DNA TGTGCCAGCAGAAAAGGGACAGGGGGTAACACCGGGGAGCTGTTTTTT. Its translation: CASRKGTGGNTGELFF.

The J gene is TRBJ1-1, the V gene TRBV11-2; 7 nucleotides align to TRBD1. The V segment lost 0 bases and the J segment 2 bases; nucleotides outside the gene matches: 3. The CDR3 length is 15 residues. Germline lookup yields CDR1 SGHAT and CDR2 FQNNGV. The CDR3 protein is CASSLEAGGNTEAFF. Written as DNA, the CDR3 is TGTGCCAGCAGCTTAGAGGCAGGGGGAAACACTGAAGCTTTCTTT.

The rearrangement links TRBV7-2 to TRBJ1-6, with 8 bases aligning to TRBD1. CDR3 length: 15 residues. Germline V lookup: CDR1 SGHTA, CDR2 FQGNSA. The V and J ends lost 4 bases and 6 bases, in that order; junction bases with no gene match: 5. The CDR3 DNA is TGTGCCAGCAGCTCCGGACAGGGCACTAATTCACCCCTCCACTTT. Its translation is CASSSGQGTNSPLHF. Looking up the rest from reference TRBV7-2 and TRBJ1-6 gives the full variable domain: GAGVSQSPSNKVTEKGKDVELRCDPISGHTALYWYRQSLGQGLEFLIYFQGNSAPDKSGLPSDRFSAERTGGSVSTLTIQRTQQEDSAVYLCASSSGQGTNSPLHFGNGTRLTVT.

V usage is TRBV5-1 and J usage is TRBJ1-1; D unclear. V was pared by 0 bases and J by 2 bases, with 11 bases between. This CDR3 comprises 15 residues. In germline, CDR1 is SGHRS, CDR2 YFSETQ. CDR3 region: CASSLDMTPNTEAFF. CDR3 sequence (DNA): TGCGCCAGCAGCTTGGATATGACACCTAACACTGAAGCTTTCTTT.

V is TRBV19 and J is TRBJ2-7; tentative D call: TRBD1 (5 bases). V lost 5 bases and J 6 bases, leaving 26 bases between the germline ends. The germline V gene has CDR1 LNHDA and CDR2 SQIVND (reference sequence). The CDR3 extends over 17 amino acids. CDR3 in DNA: TGTGCCAGTAGTCCGACCCGAGCGACAGTTCTCCAGCGCGAGCAGTACTTC. It specifies CASSPTRATVLQREQYF.

The chain has TRBV5-1 and TRBJ1-5; D call uncertain. The CDR3 runs to 13 residues. V lost 4 bases and J 1 base, leaving 6 bases between the germline ends. Germline values: CDR1 SGHRS, CDR2 YFSETQ. This CDR3 is CASSGGSNQPQHF. The DNA of the CDR3 is TGCGCCAGCAGCGGCGGAAGCAATCAGCCCCAGCATTTT.

The chain recombines TRBV5-6 with TRBJ1-6; 10 bases agree with TRBD1. Germline V CDR1 and CDR2: SGHDT, YYEEEE. CDR3 length: 15 residues. V trimming: 4 bases; J trimming: 7 bases; junction bases outside the gene matches: 5. CDR3 DNA sequence: TGTGCCAGCAGCCCCGGACAGGGGGAGAATTCACCCCTCCACTTT. Translated: CASSPGQGENSPLHF.

With regard to this clone: At one end the junction does not follow the germline gene, possibly because of a read error. The gene calls are TRBV5-1 and TRBJ2-1; 12 bases agree with TRBD1. CDR1 is SGHRS and CDR2 is YFSETQ in the germline V gene. The length of the CDR3 is 15 residues. CDR3 DNA: TGCGCCAGCAGCCCTGGGACAGGGGGCTACTATGAGCAGTTCTTC. This gives the protein CASSPGTGGYYEQFF.

The rearrangement links TRBV7-9 to TRBJ2-1; 8 positions agree with TRBD2. Germline V gene sequence: CDR1 SEHNR, CDR2 FQNEAQ (reference sequence). With 5 bases clipped from V and 3 bases from J, the junction kept 9 bases outside the gene matches. This CDR3 contains 16 residues. The CDR3 spells CASSTLGTRVYNEQFF. CDR3 DNA sequence: TGTGCCAGCAGCACCCTAGGGACTAGAGTCTACAATGAGCAGTTCTTC. Variable domain in full (rest from reference TRBV7-9 and TRBJ2-1): DTGVSQNPRHKITKRGQNVTFRCDPISEHNRLYWYRQTLGQGPEFLTYFQNEAQLEKSRLLSDRFSAERPKGSFSTLEIQRTEQGDSAMYLCASSTLGTRVYNEQFFGPGTRLTVL.

The V and J genes are TRBV11-1 and TRBJ2-7, with a weak D call TRBD1 (6 bases). CDR3 length equals 13 residues. In germline, CDR1 is SGHAT, CDR2 FQDESV (reference sequence). Trimming cost V 7 bases and J 1 base, with 11 bases left between them. The CDR3 sequence: CASKGQISYEQYF. The CDR3 nucleotides are TGTGCCAGCAAAGGACAGATATCCTACGAGCAGTACTTC.

This rearrangement joins TRBV14 to TRBJ2-2; a weak D match, TRBD1 (5 bases). Germline V gene data show CDR1 as SGHDN and CDR2 as FVKESK. The V and J ends lost 4 bases and 0 bases respectively, with 9 bases between them. The CDR3 is made up of 15 amino acids. The CDR3 protein is CASSPQVANTGELFF. The CDR3 coding sequence is TGTGCCAGCAGCCCACAGGTAGCGAACACCGGGGAGCTGTTTTTT.

This sequence joins TRBV21-1 and TRBJ2-3; TRBD1 is the table's D call and was not checked against the DNA. TRBV21-1 is noted as a pseudogene. This CDR3 contains 21 residues. The DNA of the CDR3 is TGTGCCAGCAGCCGGCCGGTTGTCAGGGGGTTTAAGTCAGAGAACACAGATACGCAGTATTTT. Translated: CASSRPVVRGFKSENTDTQYF.